A selection of T cell receptor beta chains follows, all from one sample in a study of blood T cell repertoires in COVID-19. Profiled with immunoSEQ multiplex PCR; TCRdb holds only in-frame clones, not every one. The sample has fewer than 65,000 clones; over 75% are singletons. The sample taken for sequencing was peripheral blood. The receptors here all came from a man in his sixties with acute or convalescent COVID-19. The CDR3 runs from the conserved cysteine through the conserved F or W. Each record gives: CDR3 length, V gene, J gene, CDR3 protein.

15	TRBV27	TRBJ1-2	CASSSLNGGAGGYTF
15	TRBV5-5	TRBJ1-1	CASSIGPKPGLEAFF
20	TRBV4-3	TRBJ2-1	CASSQDNGLSSGGPNNEQFF
14	TRBV7-8	TRBJ2-2	CASYDPGDTGELFF
15	TRBV9	TRBJ1-1	CASSVGGQGANEAFF
14	TRBV3-1/TRBV3-2	TRBJ2-7	CASSSQTGGYEQYF
13	TRBV18	TRBJ2-7	CASSRGGVYEQYF
12	TRBV5-4	TRBJ1-1	CASSLEGTEAFF
17	TRBV9	TRBJ2-1	CASSAQGGGAMGNEQFF
16	TRBV7-2	TRBJ1-1	CASSLGTGFMNTEAFF
16	TRBV12-2	TRBJ1-2	CASRPVQAPCFYGYTF
11	TRBV12-3/TRBV12-4	TRBJ2-1	CASSFRNEQFF
16	TRBV19	TRBJ1-1	CASSTAGQVMNTEAFF
13	TRBV18	TRBJ2-5	CASSPGLQETQYF
18	TRBV18	TRBJ1-5	CASSPFDGSGGGNQPQHF
11	TRBV12-3/TRBV12-4	TRBJ1-2	CASSPGGGYTF
16	TRBV2	TRBJ1-6	CASKSSRTGQNSPLHF
14	TRBV2	TRBJ1-1	CASKGDRVNTEAFF
14	TRBV3-1/TRBV3-2	TRBJ2-7	CASSLGLAGYEQYF
14	TRBV6-6	TRBJ1-1	CASSYRQGWTEAFF
14	TRBV4-2	TRBJ1-2	CASSLSTGGGGYTF
14	TRBV5-5	TRBJ2-1	CASSFWTASNEQFF
16	TRBV6-1	TRBJ2-6	CASSEQASSGANVLTF
16	TRBV4-2	TRBJ1-2	CASSHVESRGGNGYTF